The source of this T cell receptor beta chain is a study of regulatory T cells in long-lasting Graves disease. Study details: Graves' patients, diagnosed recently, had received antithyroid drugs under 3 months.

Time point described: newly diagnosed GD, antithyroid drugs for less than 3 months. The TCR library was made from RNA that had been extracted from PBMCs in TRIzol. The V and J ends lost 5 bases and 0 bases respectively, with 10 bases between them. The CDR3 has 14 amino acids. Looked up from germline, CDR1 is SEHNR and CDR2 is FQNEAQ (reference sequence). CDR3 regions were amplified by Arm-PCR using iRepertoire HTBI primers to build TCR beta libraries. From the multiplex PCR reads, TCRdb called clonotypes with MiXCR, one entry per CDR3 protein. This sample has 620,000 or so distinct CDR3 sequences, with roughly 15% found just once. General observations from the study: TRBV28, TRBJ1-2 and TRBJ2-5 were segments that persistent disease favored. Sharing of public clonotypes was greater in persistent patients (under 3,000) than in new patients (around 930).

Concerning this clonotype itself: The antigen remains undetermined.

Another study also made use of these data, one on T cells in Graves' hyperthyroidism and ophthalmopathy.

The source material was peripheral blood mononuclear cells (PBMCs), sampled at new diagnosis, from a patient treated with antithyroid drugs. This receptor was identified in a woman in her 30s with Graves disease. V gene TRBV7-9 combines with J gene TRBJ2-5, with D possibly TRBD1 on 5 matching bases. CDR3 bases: TGTGCCAGCAGCCCCATAGGGGACCAAGAGACCCAGTACTTC. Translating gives CASSPIGDQETQYF.